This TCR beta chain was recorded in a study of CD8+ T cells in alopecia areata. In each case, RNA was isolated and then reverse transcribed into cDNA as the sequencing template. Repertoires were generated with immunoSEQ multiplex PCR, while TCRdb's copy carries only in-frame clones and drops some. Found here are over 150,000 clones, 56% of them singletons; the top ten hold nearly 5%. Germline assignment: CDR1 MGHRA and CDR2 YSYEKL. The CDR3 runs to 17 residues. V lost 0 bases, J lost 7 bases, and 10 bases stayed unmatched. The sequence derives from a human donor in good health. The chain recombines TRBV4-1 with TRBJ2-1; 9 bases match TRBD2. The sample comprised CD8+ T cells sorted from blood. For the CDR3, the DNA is TGCGCCAGCAGCCAAGATCGGGCGGGGGGGCCCGGAAATGAGCAGTTCTTC. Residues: CASSQDRAGGPGNEQFF.